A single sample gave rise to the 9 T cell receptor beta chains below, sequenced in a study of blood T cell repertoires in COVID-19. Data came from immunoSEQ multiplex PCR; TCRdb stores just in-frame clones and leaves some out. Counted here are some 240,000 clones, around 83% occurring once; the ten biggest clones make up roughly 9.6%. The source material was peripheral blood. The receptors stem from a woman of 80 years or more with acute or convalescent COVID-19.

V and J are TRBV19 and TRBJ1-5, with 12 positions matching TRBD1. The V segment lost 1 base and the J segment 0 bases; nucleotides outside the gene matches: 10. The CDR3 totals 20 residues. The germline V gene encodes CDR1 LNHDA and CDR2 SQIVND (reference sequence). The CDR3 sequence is CASSIGTGTGGPYSNQPQHF. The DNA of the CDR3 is TGTGCCAGTAGTATAGGGACCGGGACAGGGGGCCCTTATAGCAATCAGCCCCAGCATTTT.

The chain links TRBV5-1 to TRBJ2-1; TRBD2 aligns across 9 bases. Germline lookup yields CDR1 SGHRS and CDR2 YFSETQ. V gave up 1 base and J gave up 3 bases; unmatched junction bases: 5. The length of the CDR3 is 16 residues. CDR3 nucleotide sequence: TGCGCCAGCAGCTTGCGGCGGGGGGGCGTCTACAATGAGCAGTTCTTC. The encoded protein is CASSLRRGGVYNEQFF.

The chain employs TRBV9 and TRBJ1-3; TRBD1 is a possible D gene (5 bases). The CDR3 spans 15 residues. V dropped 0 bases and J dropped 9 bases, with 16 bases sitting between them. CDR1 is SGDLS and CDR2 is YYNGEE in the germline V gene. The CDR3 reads CASSVDQQAPSTIYF. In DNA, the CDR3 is TGTGCCAGCAGCGTAGATCAACAGGCCCCCAGCACCATATATTTT.

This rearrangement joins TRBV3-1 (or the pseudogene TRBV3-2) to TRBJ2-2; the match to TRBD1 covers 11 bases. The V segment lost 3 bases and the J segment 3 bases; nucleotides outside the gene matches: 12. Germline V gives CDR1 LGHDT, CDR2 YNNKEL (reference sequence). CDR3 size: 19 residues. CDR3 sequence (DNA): TGTGCCAGCAGCCACCTCGGACAGGGGGCCATCCTGGACACCGGGGAGCTGTTTTTT. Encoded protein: CASSHLGQGAILDTGELFF.

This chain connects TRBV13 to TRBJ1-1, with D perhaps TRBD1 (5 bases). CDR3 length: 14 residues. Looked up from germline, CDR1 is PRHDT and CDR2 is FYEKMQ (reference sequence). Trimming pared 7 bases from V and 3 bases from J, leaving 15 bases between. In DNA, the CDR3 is TGTGCCAGCATCATCGGGGGTTGGGACACTGAAGCTTTCTTT. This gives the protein CASIIGGWDTEAFF.

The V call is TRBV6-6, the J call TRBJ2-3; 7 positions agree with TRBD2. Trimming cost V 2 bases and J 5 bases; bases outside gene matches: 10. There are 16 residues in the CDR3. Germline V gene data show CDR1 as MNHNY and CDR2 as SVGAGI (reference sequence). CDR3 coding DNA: TGTGCCAGCAGTTACCCTGGTGTGGGGGGGGGAGATACGCAGTATTTT. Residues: CASSYPGVGGGDTQYF.

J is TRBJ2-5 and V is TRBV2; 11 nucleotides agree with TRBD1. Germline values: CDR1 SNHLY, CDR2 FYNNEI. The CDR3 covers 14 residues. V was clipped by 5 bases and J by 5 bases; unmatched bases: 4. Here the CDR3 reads CASSRDRGMETQYF. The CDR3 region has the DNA TGTGCCAGCAGTCGGGACAGGGGGATGGAGACCCAGTACTTC.

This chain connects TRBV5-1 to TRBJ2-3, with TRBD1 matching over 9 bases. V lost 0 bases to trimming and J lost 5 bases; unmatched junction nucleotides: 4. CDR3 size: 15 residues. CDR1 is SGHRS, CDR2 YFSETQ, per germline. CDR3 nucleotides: TGCGCCAGCAGCTTGGGGGACAGGGAGGGAGATACGCAGTATTTT. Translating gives CASSLGDREGDTQYF.

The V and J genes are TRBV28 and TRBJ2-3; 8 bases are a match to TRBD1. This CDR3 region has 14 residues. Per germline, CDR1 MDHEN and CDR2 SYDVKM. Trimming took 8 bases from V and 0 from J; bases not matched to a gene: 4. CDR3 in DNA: TGTGCCAGCGGACAGGGCGACAGCACAGATACGCAGTATTTT. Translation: CASGQGDSTDTQYF.